The 12 T cell receptor beta chains given below trace back to one sample, sequenced in a study of T cells in lung cancer brain metastases. The data were produced by immunoSEQ multiplex PCR, yet TCRdb's version contains in-frame clones alone and is incomplete. The data contain 3,000 to 4,000 clones, approximately 91% of them singletons. Material for sequencing was tumor tissue from the primary lung tumor. All receptors come from a man in his 70s with non-small cell lung cancer.

The chain links TRBV5-1 to TRBJ1-5; weak D call: TRBD1 (5 bases). The CDR3 runs 15 residues. Germline V lookup: CDR1 SGHRS, CDR2 YFSETQ. The V and J ends lost 0 bases and 9 bases respectively, with 16 bases between them. For the CDR3, the DNA is TGCGCCAGCAGCTTGGCGGGACCTTTCCAATCGCCCCAGCATTTT. It encodes CASSLAGPFQSPQHF.

This clone was seen only a few times. The chain employs TRBV7-2 and TRBJ2-7; D gene uncertain. The CDR3 runs 12 residues. Looked up from germline, CDR1 is SGHTA and CDR2 is FQGNSA. Trimming cost V 3 bases and J 2 bases, with 5 bases left between them. The CDR3 loop is CASSFGPYEQYF. Written as DNA, the CDR3 is TGTGCCAGCAGCTTCGGACCCTACGAGCAGTACTTC.

The rearrangement joins TRBV7-9 to TRBJ1-1; maybe TRBD1 (5 bases). The germline gives CDR1 SEHNR, CDR2 FQNEAQ (reference sequence). The V end was cut by 1 base, the J end by 5 bases, with 8 bases between. CDR3 length: 13 amino acids. Here the CDR3 reads CASSLEGVTEAFF. The CDR3 DNA sequence: TGTGCCAGCAGCTTAGAAGGGGTGACTGAAGCTTTCTTT.

The chain joins TRBV4-1 to TRBJ2-5; D gene uncertain. Deletions cut 4 bases from V and 2 bases from J, with 11 bases between. This CDR3 spans 14 amino acids. The germline V gene has CDR1 MGHRA and CDR2 YSYEKL. The CDR3 DNA reads as TGCGCCAGCAGCCCCTCAGAATCACAAGAGACCCAGTACTTC. Residues: CASSPSESQETQYF.

The rearrangement links TRBV28 to TRBJ1-4; TRBD1 is a possible D gene (6 bases). This CDR3 comprises 14 residues. Germline V gene sequence: CDR1 MDHEN, CDR2 SYDVKM. Between the trimmed V and J ends, which lost 5 bases and 5 bases, there was a span of 12 bases. The CDR3 DNA reads TGTGCCAGCAGTCCAGGGGCCCTAAATGAAAAACTGTTTTTT. Protein product: CASSPGALNEKLFF.

The chain has TRBV5-6 and TRBJ2-3; 7 bases align to TRBD1. V lost 4 bases and J lost 1; bases outside the gene matches: 9. CDR1 and CDR2 from the germline V gene are SGHDT and YYEEEE. The CDR3 is 16 amino acids. CDR3 nucleotides: TGTGCCAGCAGCCCGACAGGGATGGATGGCACAGATACGCAGTATTTT. Amino acids: CASSPTGMDGTDTQYF.

The J gene is TRBJ1-3, the V gene TRBV6-1; D unclear. V gave up 8 bases and J gave up 3 bases, with 8 bases separating them. The length of the CDR3 is 12 residues. Germline V gives CDR1 MNHNS, CDR2 SASEGT. For the CDR3, the DNA is TGTGCCAGCTCTATCGGTGGAAACACCATATATTTT. It encodes CASSIGGNTIYF.

This clone has only one observation. The chain is built from TRBV6-5 and TRBJ2-2; maybe TRBD2 (6 bases). Trimming took 0 bases from V and 5 from J, leaving 7 bases between them. This CDR3 has 14 amino acids. Germline assignment: CDR1 MNHEY and CDR2 SVGAGI. CDR3 sequence: CASSYSGGTGELFF. CDR3 in DNA: TGTGCCAGCAGTTACTCGGGGGGAACCGGGGAGCTGTTTTTT.

This rearrangement joins TRBV14 to TRBJ2-3; D is perhaps TRBD2 (5 bases). Per germline, CDR1 SGHDN and CDR2 FVKESK. This CDR3 spans 16 amino acids. Trimming took 4 bases from V and 0 from J, leaving 14 bases between them. The CDR3 loop is CASSRSRDSSTDTQYF. The CDR3 DNA follows: TGTGCCAGCAGCCGAAGCCGGGATTCAAGCACAGATACGCAGTATTTT.

The chain carries TRBV9 and TRBJ2-4; tentatively, D is TRBD1 (8 bases). CDR1 is SGDLS, CDR2 YYNGEE, per germline. This CDR3 region has 14 residues. Trimming removed 4 bases from V and 8 bases from J, with 16 bases in between. CDR3 coding DNA: TGTGCCAGCAGCCCTCGACAGGGGAGGGACATTCAGTACTTC. Residues: CASSPRQGRDIQYF.

The rearrangement uses TRBV5-4 and TRBJ2-4; 8 nucleotides match TRBD2. The junction had 16 bases not matched to a gene; V was cut back by 3 bases and J by 2 bases. The CDR3 is made up of 19 amino acids. The germline gives CDR1 SGHNT, CDR2 YYREEE (reference sequence). CDR3: CASSSRDLRGGGPKNIQYF. CDR3 in DNA: TGTGCCAGCAGCTCAAGGGACCTACGGGGGGGTGGCCCCAAAAACATTCAGTACTTC.

V is TRBV5-4 and J is TRBJ2-3, with D possibly TRBD1 on 6 matching bases. The germline gives CDR1 SGHNT, CDR2 YYREEE (reference sequence). This CDR3 is 17 amino acids long. Between the trimmed V and J ends, which lost 5 bases and 1 base, there was a span of 20 bases. Written as DNA, the CDR3 is TGTGCCAGCAGTCAACGATCCTGGGGGCGAGGCACAGATACGCAGTATTTT. As protein: CASSQRSWGRGTDTQYF. The complete variable domain, with remaining parts taken from reference TRBV5-4 and TRBJ2-3, reads ETGVTQSPTHLIKTRGQQVTLRCSSQSGHNTVSWYQQALGQGPQFIFQYYREEENGRGNFPPRFSGLQFPNYSSELNVNALELDDSALYLCASSQRSWGRGTDTQYFGPGTRLTVL.